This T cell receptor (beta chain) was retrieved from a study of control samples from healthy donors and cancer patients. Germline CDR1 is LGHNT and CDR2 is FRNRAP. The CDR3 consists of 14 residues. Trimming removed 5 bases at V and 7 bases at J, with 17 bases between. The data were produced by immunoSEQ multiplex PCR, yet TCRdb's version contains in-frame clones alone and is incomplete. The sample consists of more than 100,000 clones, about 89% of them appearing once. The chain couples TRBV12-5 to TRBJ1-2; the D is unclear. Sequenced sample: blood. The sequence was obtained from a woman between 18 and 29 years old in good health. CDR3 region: CASGLLEAPGGYTF. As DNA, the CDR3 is TGTGCTAGTGGTCTCCTCGAAGCTCCAGGTGGCTACACCTTC. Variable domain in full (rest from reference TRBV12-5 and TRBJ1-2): DARVTQTPRHKVTEMGQEVTMRCQPILGHNTVFWYRQTMMQGLELLAYFRNRAPLDDSGMPKDRFSAEMPDATLATLKIQPSEPRDSAVYFCASGLLEAPGGYTFGSGTRLTVV.